This T cell receptor beta chain was identified during a study of blood T cell repertoires in COVID-19. About the research overall: PBMCs, B-cell-depleted T cells, or T cells provided the cDNA or gDNA that made up the material.

Under the authors' procedure: Amplification of reference gene primers was used by the study to estimate nucleated cell counts. Generated by immunoSEQ multiplex PCR, the TCRdb table keeps only in-frame clones and is missing some. D and trimming were read from the DNA, whereas the V and J calls and clone size are those reported in that table. The table lists 60,000 or so clones, almost 85% of them singletons. Losses at the gene ends were 4 bases for V and 7 bases for J; bases not matched to a gene: 12. The CDR3 consists of 16 residues. Germline-derived CDR1 and CDR2 are GTSNPN and SVGIG (reference sequence).

The TCR originated in a man aged 60 to 75 with acute or convalescent COVID-19. The chain uses TRBV30 and TRBJ1-6; the match to TRBD1 covers 8 bases. Sequencing was carried out using peripheral blood. This CDR3 is CAWNVKGQVRNSPLHF. In DNA, the CDR3 is TGTGCCTGGAACGTTAAGGGACAGGTGCGGAATTCACCCCTCCACTTT.